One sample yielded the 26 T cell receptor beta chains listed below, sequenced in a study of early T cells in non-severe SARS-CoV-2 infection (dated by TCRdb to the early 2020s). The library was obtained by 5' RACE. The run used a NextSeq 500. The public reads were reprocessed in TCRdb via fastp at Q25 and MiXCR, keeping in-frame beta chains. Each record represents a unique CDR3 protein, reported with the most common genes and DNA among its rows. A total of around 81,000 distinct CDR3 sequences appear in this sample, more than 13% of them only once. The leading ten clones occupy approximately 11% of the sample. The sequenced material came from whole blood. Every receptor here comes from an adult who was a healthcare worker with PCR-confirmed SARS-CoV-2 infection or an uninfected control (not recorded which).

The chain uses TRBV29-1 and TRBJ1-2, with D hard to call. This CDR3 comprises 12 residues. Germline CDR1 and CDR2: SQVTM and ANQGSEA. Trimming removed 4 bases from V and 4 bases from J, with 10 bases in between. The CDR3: CSVVEQSYGYTF. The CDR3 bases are TGCAGCGTTGTTGAACAGAGCTATGGCTACACCTTC.

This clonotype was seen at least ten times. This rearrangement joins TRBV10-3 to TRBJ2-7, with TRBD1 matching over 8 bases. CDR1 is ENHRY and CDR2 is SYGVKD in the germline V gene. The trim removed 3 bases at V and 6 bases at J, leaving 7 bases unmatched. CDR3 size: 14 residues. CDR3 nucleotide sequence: TGTGCCATCAGTGATGGGACAGGCTATACCGAGCAGTACTTC. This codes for CAISDGTGYTEQYF.

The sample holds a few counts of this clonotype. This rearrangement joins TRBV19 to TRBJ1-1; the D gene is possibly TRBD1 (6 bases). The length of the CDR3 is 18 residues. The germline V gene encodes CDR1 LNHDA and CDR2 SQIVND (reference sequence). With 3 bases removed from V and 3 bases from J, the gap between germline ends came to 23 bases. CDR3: CASSMVGFTGTPDTEAFF. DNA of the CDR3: TGTGCCAGTAGTATGGTAGGTTTTACAGGGACTCCGGACACTGAAGCTTTCTTT.

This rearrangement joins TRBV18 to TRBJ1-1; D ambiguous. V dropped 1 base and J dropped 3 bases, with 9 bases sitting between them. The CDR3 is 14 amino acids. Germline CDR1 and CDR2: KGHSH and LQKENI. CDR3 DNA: TGTGCCAGCTCACCACGATCAGGATACACTGAAGCTTTCTTT. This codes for CASSPRSGYTEAFF.

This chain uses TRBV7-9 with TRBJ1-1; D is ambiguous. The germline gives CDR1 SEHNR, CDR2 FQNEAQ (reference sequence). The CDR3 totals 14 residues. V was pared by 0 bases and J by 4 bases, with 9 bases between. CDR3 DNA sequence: TGTGCCAGCAGCTTAGCAGCGCGGGGCACTGAAGCTTTCTTT. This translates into CASSLAARGTEAFF.

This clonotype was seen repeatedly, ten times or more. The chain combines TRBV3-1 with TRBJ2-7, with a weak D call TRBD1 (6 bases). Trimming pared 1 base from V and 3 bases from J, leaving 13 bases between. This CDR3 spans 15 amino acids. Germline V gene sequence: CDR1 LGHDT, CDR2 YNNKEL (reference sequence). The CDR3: CASSQGGRGNYEQYF. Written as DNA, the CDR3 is TGTGCCAGCAGCCAAGGGGGCAGGGGAAACTACGAGCAGTACTTC.

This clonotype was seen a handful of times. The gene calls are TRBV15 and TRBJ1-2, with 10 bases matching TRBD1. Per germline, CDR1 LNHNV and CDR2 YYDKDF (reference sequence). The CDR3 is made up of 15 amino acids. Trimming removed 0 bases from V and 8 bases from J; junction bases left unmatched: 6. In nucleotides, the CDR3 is TGTGCCACCAGCAGAGACCTGGGACAGGGGCGGGGCTACACCTTC. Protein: CATSRDLGQGRGYTF.

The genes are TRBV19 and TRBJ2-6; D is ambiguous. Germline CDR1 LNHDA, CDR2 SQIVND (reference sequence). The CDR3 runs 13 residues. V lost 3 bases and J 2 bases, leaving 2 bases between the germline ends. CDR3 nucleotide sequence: TGTGCCAGTAGTATCCCTGGGGCCAACGTCCTGACTTTC. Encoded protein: CASSIPGANVLTF.

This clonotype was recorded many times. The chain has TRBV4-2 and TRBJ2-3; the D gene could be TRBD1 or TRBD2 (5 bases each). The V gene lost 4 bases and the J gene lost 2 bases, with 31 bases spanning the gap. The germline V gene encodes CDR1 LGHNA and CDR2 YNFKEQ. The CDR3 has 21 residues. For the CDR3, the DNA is TGTGCCAGCAGCCGTTCCACCACTACCGGGGCCCACCACATCTCCACAGATACGCAGTATTTT. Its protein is CASSRSTTTGAHHISTDTQYF.

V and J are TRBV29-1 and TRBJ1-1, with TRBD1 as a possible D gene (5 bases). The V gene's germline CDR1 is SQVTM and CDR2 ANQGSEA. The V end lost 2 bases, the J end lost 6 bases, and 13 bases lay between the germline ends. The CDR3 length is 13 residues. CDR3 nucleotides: TGCAGCGTTGAACGGACGGCGGGGGCTGAAGCTTTCTTT. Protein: CSVERTAGAEAFF.

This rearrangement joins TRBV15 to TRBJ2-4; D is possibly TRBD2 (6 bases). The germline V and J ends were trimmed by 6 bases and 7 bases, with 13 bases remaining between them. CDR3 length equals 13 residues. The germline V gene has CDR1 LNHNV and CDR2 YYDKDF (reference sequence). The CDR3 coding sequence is TGTGCCACCAGGCGGGGCCCCCAGAACATTCAGTACTTC. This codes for CATRRGPQNIQYF. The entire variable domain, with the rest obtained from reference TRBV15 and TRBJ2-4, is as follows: DAMVIQNPRYQVTQFGKPVTLSCSQTLNHNVMYWYQQKSSQAPKLLFHYYDKDFNNEADTPDNFQSRRPNTSFCFLDIRSPGLGDTAMYLCATRRGPQNIQYFGAGTRLSVL.

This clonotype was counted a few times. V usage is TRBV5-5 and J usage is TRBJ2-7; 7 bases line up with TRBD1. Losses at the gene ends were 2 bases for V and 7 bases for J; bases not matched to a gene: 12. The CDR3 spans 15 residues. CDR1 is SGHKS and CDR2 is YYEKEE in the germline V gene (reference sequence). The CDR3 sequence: CASSLSTGPQGEQYF. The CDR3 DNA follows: TGTGCCAGCAGCTTATCGACAGGGCCTCAAGGAGAGCAGTACTTC. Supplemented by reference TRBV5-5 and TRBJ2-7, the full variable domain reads DAGVTQSPTHLIKTRGQQVTLRCSPISGHKSVSWYQQVLGQGPQFIFQYYEKEERGRGNFPDRFSARQFPNYSSELNVNALLLGDSALYLCASSLSTGPQGEQYFGPGTRLTVT.

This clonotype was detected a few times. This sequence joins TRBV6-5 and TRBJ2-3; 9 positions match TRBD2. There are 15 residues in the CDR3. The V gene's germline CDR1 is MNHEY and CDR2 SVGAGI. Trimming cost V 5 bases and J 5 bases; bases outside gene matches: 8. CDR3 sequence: CASSEAGGPLDTQYF. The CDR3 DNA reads TGTGCCAGCAGTGAGGCGGGGGGGCCGTTAGATACGCAGTATTTT.

DNA of the CDR3: TGTGCCAGCAGCCAAGAGGGCGCCAAAAACATTCAGTACTTC. This gives the protein CASSQEGAKNIQYF. The chain is built from TRBV7-9 and TRBJ2-4; tentative D call: TRBD2 (5 bases). CDR3 size: 14 residues. Germline V gene lookup returns CDR1 SEHNR and CDR2 FQNEAQ (reference sequence). The germline V and J ends were trimmed by 5 bases and 1 base, with 9 bases remaining between them. The full variable domain, in which reference TRBV7-9 and TRBJ2-4 provide the parts outside the CDR3, is DTGVSQNPRHKITKRGQNVTFRCDPISEHNRLYWYRQTLGQGPEFLTYFQNEAQLEKSRLLSDRFSAERPKGSFSTLEIQRTEQGDSAMYLCASSQEGAKNIQYFGAGTRLSVL.

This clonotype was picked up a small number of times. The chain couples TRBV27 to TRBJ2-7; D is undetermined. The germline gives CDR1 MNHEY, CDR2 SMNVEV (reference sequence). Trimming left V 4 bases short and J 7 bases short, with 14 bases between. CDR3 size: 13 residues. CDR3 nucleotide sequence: TGTGCCAGCAGTTGGACGGCCGTCTCTGAGCAGTACTTC. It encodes CASSWTAVSEQYF.

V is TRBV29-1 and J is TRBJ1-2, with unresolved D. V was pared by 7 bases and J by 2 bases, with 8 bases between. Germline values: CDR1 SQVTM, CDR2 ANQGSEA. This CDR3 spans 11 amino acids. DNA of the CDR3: TGCAGCGCCTGGCAGAACTATGGCTACACCTTC. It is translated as CSAWQNYGYTF.

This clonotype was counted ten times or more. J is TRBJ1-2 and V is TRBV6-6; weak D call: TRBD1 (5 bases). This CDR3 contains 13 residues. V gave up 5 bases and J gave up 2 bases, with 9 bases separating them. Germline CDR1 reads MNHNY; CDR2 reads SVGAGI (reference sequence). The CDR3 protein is CASSTGSNYGYTF. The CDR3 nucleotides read TGTGCCAGCAGTACAGGCTCCAACTATGGCTACACCTTC.

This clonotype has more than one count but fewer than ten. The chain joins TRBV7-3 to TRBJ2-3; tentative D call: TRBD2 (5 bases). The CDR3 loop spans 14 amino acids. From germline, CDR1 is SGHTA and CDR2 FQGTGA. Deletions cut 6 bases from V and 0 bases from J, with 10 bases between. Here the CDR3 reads CASSIGLSTDTQYF. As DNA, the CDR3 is TGTGCCAGCAGTATAGGACTGAGCACAGATACGCAGTATTTT. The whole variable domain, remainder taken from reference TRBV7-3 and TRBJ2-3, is GAGVSQTPSNKVTEKGKYVELRCDPISGHTALYWYRQSLGQGPEFLIYFQGTGAADDSGLPNDRFFAVRPEGSVSTLKIQRTERGDSAVYLCASSIGLSTDTQYFGPGTRLTVL.

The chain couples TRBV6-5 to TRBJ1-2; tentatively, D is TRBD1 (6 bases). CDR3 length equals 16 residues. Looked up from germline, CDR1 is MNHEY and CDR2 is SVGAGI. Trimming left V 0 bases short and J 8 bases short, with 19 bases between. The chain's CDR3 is CASSYSLGNRVRGYTF. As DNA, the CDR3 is TGTGCCAGCAGTTACTCGCTCGGGAACAGGGTGAGAGGCTACACCTTC.

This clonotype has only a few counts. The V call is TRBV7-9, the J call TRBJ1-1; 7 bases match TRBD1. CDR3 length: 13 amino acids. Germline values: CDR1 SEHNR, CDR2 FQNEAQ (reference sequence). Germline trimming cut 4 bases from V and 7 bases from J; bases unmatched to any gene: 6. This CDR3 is CASSSQGNSEAFF. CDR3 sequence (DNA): TGTGCCAGCAGCTCACAGGGGAATAGTGAAGCTTTCTTT.

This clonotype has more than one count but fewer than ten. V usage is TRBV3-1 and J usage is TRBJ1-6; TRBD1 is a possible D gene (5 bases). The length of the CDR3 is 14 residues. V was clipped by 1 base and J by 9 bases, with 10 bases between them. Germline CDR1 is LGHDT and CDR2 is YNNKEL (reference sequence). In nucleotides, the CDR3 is TGTGCCAGCAGCCAAGCGGGACGTGTTTCACCCCTCCACTTT. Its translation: CASSQAGRVSPLHF.

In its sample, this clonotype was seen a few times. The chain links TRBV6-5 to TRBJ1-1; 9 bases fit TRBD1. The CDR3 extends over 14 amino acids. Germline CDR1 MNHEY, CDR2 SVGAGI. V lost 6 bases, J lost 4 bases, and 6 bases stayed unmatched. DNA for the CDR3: TGTGCCAGCAGAGGGACAGGGCAGTCCACTGAAGCTTTCTTT. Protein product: CASRGTGQSTEAFF.

This CDR3 is CSAGDRMVFF. The CDR3 coding sequence is TGCAGCGCCGGTGATCGGATGGTTTTCTTT. This chain joins TRBV29-1 and TRBJ1-1; D uncertain. Germline V gene lookup returns CDR1 SQVTM and CDR2 ANQGSEA. The CDR3 is made up of 10 amino acids. The V end lost 7 bases, the J end lost 13 bases, and 16 bases lay between the germline ends.

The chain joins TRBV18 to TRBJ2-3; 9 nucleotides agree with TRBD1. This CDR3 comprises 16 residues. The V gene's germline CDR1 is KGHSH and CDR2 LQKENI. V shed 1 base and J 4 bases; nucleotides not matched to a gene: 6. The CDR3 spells CASSPLGQGRADTQYF. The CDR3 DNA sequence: TGTGCCAGCTCACCACTAGGACAGGGGCGAGCAGATACGCAGTATTTT.

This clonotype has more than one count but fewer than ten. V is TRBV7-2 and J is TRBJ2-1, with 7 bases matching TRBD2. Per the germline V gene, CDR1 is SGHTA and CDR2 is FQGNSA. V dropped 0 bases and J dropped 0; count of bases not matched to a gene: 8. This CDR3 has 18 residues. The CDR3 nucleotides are TGTGCCAGCAGCTTAGCGGGGGGGTCCATGAGCTCCTACAATGAGCAGTTCTTC. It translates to CASSLAGGSMSSYNEQFF.

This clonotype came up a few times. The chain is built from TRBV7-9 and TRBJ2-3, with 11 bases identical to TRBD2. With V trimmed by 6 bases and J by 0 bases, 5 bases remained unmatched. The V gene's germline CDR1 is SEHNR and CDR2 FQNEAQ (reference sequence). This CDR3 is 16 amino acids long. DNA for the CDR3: TGTGCCAGCAGACCGGGACTAGCGGCTAGCACAGATACGCAGTATTTT. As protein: CASRPGLAASTDTQYF. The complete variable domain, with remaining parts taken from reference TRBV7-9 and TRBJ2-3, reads DTGVSQNPRHKITKRGQNVTFRCDPISEHNRLYWYRQTLGQGPEFLTYFQNEAQLEKSRLLSDRFSAERPKGSFSTLEIQRTEQGDSAMYLCASRPGLAASTDTQYFGPGTRLTVL.